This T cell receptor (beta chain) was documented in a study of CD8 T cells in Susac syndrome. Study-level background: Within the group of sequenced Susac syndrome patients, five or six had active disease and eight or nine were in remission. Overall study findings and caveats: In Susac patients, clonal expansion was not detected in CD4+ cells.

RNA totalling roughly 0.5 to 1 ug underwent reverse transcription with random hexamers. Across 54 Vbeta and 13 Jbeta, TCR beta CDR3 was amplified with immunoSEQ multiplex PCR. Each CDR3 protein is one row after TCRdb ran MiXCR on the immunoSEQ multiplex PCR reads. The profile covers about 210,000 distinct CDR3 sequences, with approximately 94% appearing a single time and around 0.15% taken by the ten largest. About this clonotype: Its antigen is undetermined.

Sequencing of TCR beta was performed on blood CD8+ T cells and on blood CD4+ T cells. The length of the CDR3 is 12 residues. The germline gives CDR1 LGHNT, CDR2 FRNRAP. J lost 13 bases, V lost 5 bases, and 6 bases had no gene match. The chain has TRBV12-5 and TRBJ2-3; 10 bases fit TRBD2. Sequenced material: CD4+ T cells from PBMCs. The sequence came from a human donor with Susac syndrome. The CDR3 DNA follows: TGTGCTAGTGGTCTGAGCGGGGGGGTTGAGTATTTT. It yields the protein CASGLSGGVEYF.